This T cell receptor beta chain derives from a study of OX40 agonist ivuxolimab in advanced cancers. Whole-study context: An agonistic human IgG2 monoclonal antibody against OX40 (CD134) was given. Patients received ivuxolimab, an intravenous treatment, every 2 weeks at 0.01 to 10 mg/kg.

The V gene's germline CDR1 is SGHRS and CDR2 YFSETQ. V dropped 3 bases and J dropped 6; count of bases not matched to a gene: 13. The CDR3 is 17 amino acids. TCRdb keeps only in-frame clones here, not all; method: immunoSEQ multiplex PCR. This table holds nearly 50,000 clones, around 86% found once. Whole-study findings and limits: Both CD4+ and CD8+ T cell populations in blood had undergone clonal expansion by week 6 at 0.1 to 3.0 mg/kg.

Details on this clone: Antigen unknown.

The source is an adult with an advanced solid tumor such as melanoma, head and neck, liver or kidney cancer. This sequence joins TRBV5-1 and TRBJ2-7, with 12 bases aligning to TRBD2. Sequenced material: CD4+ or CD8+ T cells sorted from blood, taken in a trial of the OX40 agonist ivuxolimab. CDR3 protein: CASSSATSGSSRAEQYF. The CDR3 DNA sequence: TGCGCCAGCAGCTCCGCGACTAGCGGGAGTTCAAGGGCCGAGCAGTACTTC. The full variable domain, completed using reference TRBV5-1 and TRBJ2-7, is KAGVTQTPRYLIKTRGQQVTLSCSPISGHRSVSWYQQTPGQGLQFLFEYFSETQRNKGNFPGRFSGRQFSNSRSEMNVSTLELGDSALYLCASSSATSGSSRAEQYFGPGTRLTVT.